Listed here are 27 T cell receptor beta chains from one sample, sequenced in a study of blood T cell repertoires in COVID-19. This table comes from immunoSEQ multiplex PCR, and its TCRdb copy is limited to in-frame clones, with some not included. This table has about 110,000 clones, about 85% appearing once. What was sequenced was peripheral blood. The source is a human donor in a cohort sampled during active COVID-19.

This chain links TRBV15 with TRBJ2-7; 7 bases line up with TRBD2. Germline V CDR1 and CDR2: LNHNV, YYDKDF (reference sequence). Trimming took 3 bases from V and 2 from J; bases not matched to a gene: 13. The CDR3 sequence is 17 residues long. The CDR3 region has the DNA TGTGCCACCAGCAGCCCTGGGGGGGACTTCGTAGCCTACGAGCAGTACTTC. This gives the protein CATSSPGGDFVAYEQYF.

The chain is built from TRBV10-1 and TRBJ2-1, with D perhaps TRBD1 (5 bases). The germline V gene has CDR1 WNHNN and CDR2 SYGVQD (reference sequence). With 2 bases removed from V and 10 bases from J, the gap between germline ends came to 18 bases. The CDR3 covers 15 residues. CDR3 residues: CASSESRRVGAEQFF. CDR3 nucleotide sequence: TGCGCCAGCAGTGAGAGTCGAAGGGTTGGGGCCGAGCAGTTCTTC.

The rearrangement uses TRBV28 and TRBJ2-5, with 7 bases lining up with TRBD2. Germline V gene sequence: CDR1 MDHEN, CDR2 SYDVKM. CDR3 size: 16 residues. J was trimmed by 2 bases and V by 5 bases; bases with no gene match: 11. The CDR3 DNA sequence: TGTGCCAGCAGTGGACATGCTAGCGGCCGACAAGAGACCCAGTACTTC. Residues: CASSGHASGRQETQYF.

The V call is TRBV15, the J call TRBJ2-3; 7 nucleotides line up with TRBD2. The CDR3 totals 17 residues. Trimming took 0 bases from V and 1 from J; bases not matched to a gene: 7. Germline V CDR1 and CDR2: LNHNV, YYDKDF (reference sequence). The CDR3 reads CATSREGRESGTDTQYF. CDR3 nucleotides: TGTGCCACCAGCAGAGAGGGGCGGGAGTCGGGCACAGATACGCAGTATTTT.

This chain connects TRBV18 to TRBJ1-1; D remains unclear. CDR1 and CDR2 from the germline V gene are KGHSH and LQKENI. The CDR3 spans 14 residues. V was pared by 2 bases and J by 2 bases, with 9 bases between. The CDR3 coding sequence is TGTGCCAGCTCACCAAGAGCAGGTAACACTGAAGCTTTCTTT. It translates to CASSPRAGNTEAFF.

The chain employs TRBV9 and TRBJ2-2; a weak D match, TRBD1 (7 bases). V dropped 2 bases and J dropped 3 bases, with 14 bases sitting between them. The germline V gene has CDR1 SGDLS and CDR2 YYNGEE. The CDR3 covers 16 residues. CDR3: CASSVGGGGHTGELFF. The CDR3 DNA reads as TGTGCCAGCAGCGTTGGAGGGGGCGGTCACACCGGGGAGCTGTTTTTT.

The chain employs TRBV6-5 and TRBJ2-7; D unresolved. There are 14 residues in the CDR3. Per the germline V gene, CDR1 is MNHEY and CDR2 is SVGAGI. Trimming left V 6 bases short and J 7 bases short, with 19 bases between. The CDR3: CASSQRSRPSEQYF. CDR3 bases: TGTGCCAGCAGCCAAAGGAGTCGTCCGAGTGAGCAGTACTTC.

The rearrangement uses TRBV27 and TRBJ1-6, with D possibly TRBD1 on 6 matching bases. V was shortened by 5 bases and J by 7 bases, with 18 bases between the two germline ends. Germline lookup yields CDR1 MNHEY and CDR2 SMNVEV (reference sequence). The CDR3 runs to 16 residues. CDR3 region: CASSPVGGDLNSPLHF. The CDR3 DNA reads TGTGCCAGCAGTCCAGTAGGGGGGGACCTAAATTCACCCCTCCACTTT.

The chain recombines TRBV6-5 with TRBJ1-1; possibly TRBD1 for D (6 bases). The CDR3 sequence is 14 residues long. Trimming left V 8 bases short and J 2 bases short, with 15 bases between. The V gene's germline CDR1 is MNHEY and CDR2 SVGAGI. The CDR3 loop is CASSRAGGNTEAFF. CDR3 nucleotide sequence: TGTGCCAGCTCGCGGGCGGGGGGCAACACTGAAGCTTTCTTT.

This chain links TRBV5-1 with TRBJ1-1; 7 bases map to TRBD1. The CDR3 is 15 residues long. V lost 0 bases to trimming and J lost 5 bases; unmatched junction nucleotides: 7. Per germline, CDR1 SGHRS and CDR2 YFSETQ. CDR3 region: CASSLGQGDATEAFF. The CDR3 coding sequence is TGCGCCAGCAGCTTGGGACAGGGAGACGCAACTGAAGCTTTCTTT.

The genes are TRBV5-6 and TRBJ2-1, with a tentative D call TRBD2 (7 bases). This CDR3 has 16 amino acids. Trimming took off 4 bases at V and 0 bases at J, with 14 bases between the two ends. Germline V gene data show CDR1 as SGHDT and CDR2 as YYEEEE. The CDR3 protein is CASSPEGGDSYNEQFF. The DNA for the CDR3 is TGTGCCAGCAGCCCAGAAGGGGGGGACTCCTACAATGAGCAGTTCTTC. The full variable domain, completed using reference TRBV5-6 and TRBJ2-1, is DAGVTQSPTHLIKTRGQQVTLRCSPKSGHDTVSWYQQALGQGPQFIFQYYEEEERQRGNFPDRFSGHQFPNYSSELNVNALLLGDSALYLCASSPEGGDSYNEQFFGPGTRLTVL.

The chain combines TRBV4-2 with TRBJ1-2; 10 bases map to TRBD1. Germline V lookup: CDR1 LGHNA, CDR2 YNFKEQ. J lost 4 bases, V lost 0 bases, and 5 bases had no gene match. The CDR3 is made up of 16 amino acids. The CDR3 DNA follows: TGTGCCAGCAGCCAAGAGACAGGGGGCAAATCCTATGGCTACACCTTC. Translating it yields CASSQETGGKSYGYTF.

The chain has TRBV7-9 and TRBJ2-7, with 10 positions matching TRBD1. CDR3 size: 15 residues. The ends lost 1 base at V and 1 base at J; junction bases unmatched: 1. The germline V gene has CDR1 SEHNR and CDR2 FQNEAQ (reference sequence). The CDR3 is CASSLGDRGSYEQYF. Written as DNA, the CDR3 is TGTGCCAGCAGCTTAGGGGACAGGGGATCCTACGAGCAGTACTTC.

V is TRBV7-9 and J is TRBJ2-3, with TRBD1 matching over 8 bases. After removal of 3 bases from V and 4 bases from J, the junction contained 6 bases not matched to a gene. The CDR3 loop spans 15 amino acids. The germline V gene encodes CDR1 SEHNR and CDR2 FQNEAQ (reference sequence). The CDR3 here is CASSLGQVFSDTQYF. The CDR3 nucleotides read TGTGCCAGCAGCTTGGGACAGGTCTTCTCAGATACGCAGTATTTT.

The rearrangement links TRBV7-6 to TRBJ1-5; TRBD1 agrees at 7 bases. The ends lost 3 bases at V and 4 bases at J; junction bases unmatched: 3. Germline-derived CDR1 and CDR2 are SGHVS and FNYEAQ. This CDR3 is built from 14 residues. The CDR3 region is CASSFRDRNQPQHF. CDR3 coding DNA: TGTGCCAGCAGCTTCCGGGACAGAAATCAGCCCCAGCATTTT.

This chain connects TRBV4-1 to TRBJ1-5; TRBD1 matches 9 bases. This CDR3 has 15 residues. Germline CDR1 and CDR2: MGHRA and YSYEKL. V dropped 4 bases and J dropped 4; count of bases not matched to a gene: 5. CDR3 sequence: CASSLSGTGNQPQHF. The CDR3 region has the DNA TGCGCCAGCAGCCTCTCCGGGACAGGGAATCAGCCCCAGCATTTT.

This clone appeared a single time. The CDR3 region is CASSLGANYGYTF. CDR3 nucleotide sequence: TGTGCCAGCAGCTTGGGGGCGAACTATGGCTACACCTTC. The V and J genes are TRBV11-2 and TRBJ1-2, with D maybe TRBD1 (6 bases). Trimming removed 3 bases from V and 2 bases from J, with 7 bases in between. The CDR3 has 13 residues. In germline, CDR1 is SGHAT, CDR2 FQNNGV.

The chain employs TRBV4-1 and TRBJ2-7; D is perhaps TRBD1 (6 bases). V lost 2 bases and J lost 2, with 10 bases in between. Germline CDR1 MGHRA, CDR2 YSYEKL. This CDR3 contains 14 residues. The CDR3 region is CASSQPGQTYEQYF. The CDR3 DNA is TGCGCCAGCAGCCAACCGGGACAAACCTACGAGCAGTACTTC.

V gene TRBV6-5 combines with J gene TRBJ2-6; weak D call: TRBD2 (6 bases). Germline V CDR1 and CDR2: MNHEY, SVGAGI. This CDR3 contains 15 residues. Between the trimmed V and J ends, which lost 6 bases and 0 bases, there was a span of 9 bases. The CDR3 DNA follows: TGTGCCAGCAGGTCCGGGAGCTCTGGGGCCAACGTCCTGACTTTC. Amino acids: CASRSGSSGANVLTF.

DNA of the CDR3: TGTGCCAGCGATCTTATCTGGGGGCCAGGCACTGAAGCTTTCTTT. Amino acid sequence: CASDLIWGPGTEAFF. The V gene is TRBV11-2, the J gene TRBJ1-1; possible D gene TRBD1, 6 bases. This CDR3 is 15 amino acids long. The germline V gene encodes CDR1 SGHAT and CDR2 FQNNGV. V dropped 8 bases and J dropped 4 bases, with 20 bases sitting between them.

The J gene is TRBJ1-4, the V gene TRBV5-1; 8 nucleotides align to TRBD1. The CDR3 has 15 residues. Trimming cost V 1 base and J 7 bases; bases outside gene matches: 6. Looked up from germline, CDR1 is SGHRS and CDR2 is YFSETQ. The CDR3 is CASSLNGQGLEKLFF. CDR3 bases: TGCGCCAGCAGCTTGAATGGACAGGGACTTGAAAAACTGTTTTTT.

This clone occurred once. The chain employs TRBV28 and TRBJ2-1, with 14 bases aligning to TRBD2. This CDR3 has 18 amino acids. The V gene's germline CDR1 is MDHEN and CDR2 SYDVKM. V lost 4 bases and J lost 8; bases outside the gene matches: 13. CDR3 DNA sequence: TGTGCCAGCAGTTCTCTGTCGGGACTAGCGGGAGCGGGCGATGAGCAGTTCTTC. Translated, it gives CASSSLSGLAGAGDEQFF.

The J gene is TRBJ2-7, the V gene TRBV7-6, with D tentatively TRBD1 (6 bases). From germline, CDR1 is SGHVS and CDR2 FNYEAQ. V was clipped by 5 bases and J by 2 bases, with 16 bases between them. CDR3 length: 15 amino acids. CDR3 in DNA: TGTGCCAGCAGCCCCCTAACAGGGAATCCCTACGAGCAGTACTTC. This codes for CASSPLTGNPYEQYF.

The V call is TRBV5-1, the J call TRBJ2-2, with 8 bases fitting TRBD2. The CDR3 is 14 amino acids. V lost 5 bases to trimming and J lost 3 bases; unmatched junction nucleotides: 3. Looked up from germline, CDR1 is SGHRS and CDR2 is YFSETQ. The CDR3 DNA is TGCGCCAGCAGGCTCGGGGGGGACACCGGGGAGCTGTTTTTT. Residues: CASRLGGDTGELFF.

The genes are TRBV4-3 and TRBJ2-3, with D possibly matching TRBD1 (6 bases). Germline lookup yields CDR1 LGHNA and CDR2 YSLEER. V gave up 2 bases and J gave up 6 bases, with 18 bases separating them. This CDR3 is 16 amino acids long. CDR3 loop: CASSQSSVGQFDTQYF. In nucleotides, the CDR3 is TGCGCCAGCAGCCAAAGTAGCGTAGGACAGTTCGATACGCAGTATTTT.

The chain is built from TRBV5-1 and TRBJ2-2, with TRBD2 matching over 9 bases. Trimming removed 4 bases from V and 7 bases from J; junction bases left unmatched: 11. This CDR3 contains 16 residues. CDR1 is SGHRS, CDR2 YFSETQ, per germline. This CDR3 is CASSTSGTSSFGELFF. CDR3 bases: TGCGCCAGCAGCACATCCGGGACTAGCTCCTTCGGGGAGCTGTTTTTT.

J is TRBJ2-5 and V is TRBV5-1; 7 bases are a match to TRBD2. Unmatched junction bases numbered 7, after V lost 2 bases and J lost 0 bases. This CDR3 has 16 residues. Germline loops: CDR1 SGHRS, CDR2 YFSETQ. The CDR3 DNA is TGCGCCAGCAGCTTATCCGGGGGGACGTACCAAGAGACCCAGTACTTC. Protein: CASSLSGGTYQETQYF.